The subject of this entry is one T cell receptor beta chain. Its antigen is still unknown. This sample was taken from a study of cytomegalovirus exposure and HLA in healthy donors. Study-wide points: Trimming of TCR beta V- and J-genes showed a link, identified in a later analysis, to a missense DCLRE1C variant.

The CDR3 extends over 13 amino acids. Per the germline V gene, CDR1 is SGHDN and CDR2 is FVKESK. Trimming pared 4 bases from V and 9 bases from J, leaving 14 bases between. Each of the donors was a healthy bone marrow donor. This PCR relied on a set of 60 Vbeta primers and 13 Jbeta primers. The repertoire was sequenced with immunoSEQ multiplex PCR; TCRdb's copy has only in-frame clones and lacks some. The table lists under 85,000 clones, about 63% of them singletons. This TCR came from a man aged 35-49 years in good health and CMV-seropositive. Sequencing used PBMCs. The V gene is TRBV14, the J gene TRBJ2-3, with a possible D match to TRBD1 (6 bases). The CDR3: CASSLDATGTQYF. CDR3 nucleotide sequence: TGTGCCAGCAGCCTTGACGCGACAGGAACGCAGTATTTT.